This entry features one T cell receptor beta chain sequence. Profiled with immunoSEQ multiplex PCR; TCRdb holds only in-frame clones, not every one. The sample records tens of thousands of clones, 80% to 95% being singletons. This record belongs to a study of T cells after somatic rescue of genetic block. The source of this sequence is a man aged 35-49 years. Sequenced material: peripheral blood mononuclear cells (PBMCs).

As DNA, the CDR3 is TGTGCCAGCAGCTCCCGAAGGACACGCACAGATACGCAGTATTTT. As protein: CASSSRRTRTDTQYF. This chain uses TRBV7-8 with TRBJ2-3, with TRBD1 as a possible D gene (5 bases). The CDR3 has 15 residues. Trimming stripped 4 bases from V and 1 base from J, with 12 bases between. The germline V gene has CDR1 SGHVS and CDR2 FQNEAQ. The full variable domain, completed using reference TRBV7-8 and TRBJ2-3, is GAGVSQSPRYKVAKRGQDVALRCDPISGHVSLFWYQQALGQGPEFLTYFQNEAQLDKSGLPSDRFFAERPEGSVSTLKIQRTQQEDSAVYLCASSSRRTRTDTQYFGPGTRLTVL.